One and the same sample provided the 32 T cell receptor beta chains below, sequenced in a study of early T cells in non-severe SARS-CoV-2 infection (dated by TCRdb to the early 2020s). Library prep was done by 5' RACE. This sample was sequenced with a NextSeq 500. TCRdb handled the public reads itself, with Q25 trimming in fastp and clone calling in MiXCR, and kept productive beta chains. A single entry per CDR3 protein holds the most common genes and DNA from its merged rows. Present in this sample are tens of thousands of distinct CDR3 sequences, 5.8% of which were seen just once. The ten biggest clones cover 5% to 5.5% of the sample. Sequencing used whole blood. The receptors were sampled from an adult who was a healthcare worker with PCR-confirmed SARS-CoV-2 infection or an uninfected control (not recorded which).

This clonotype occurred many times. The chain joins TRBV7-7 to TRBJ2-2; D possibly corresponds to TRBD1 (6 bases). The germline gives CDR1 SSHAT, CDR2 FNYEAQ (reference sequence). The V gene lost 4 bases and the J gene lost 1 base, with 7 bases spanning the gap. This CDR3 has 14 amino acids. CDR3 sequence (DNA): TGTGCCAGCAGCTCGGACAGGAACACCGGGGAGCTGTTTTTT. This translates into CASSSDRNTGELFF.

This clonotype was seen many times. V and J are TRBV7-2 and TRBJ1-1; D is ambiguous. The CDR3 consists of 14 residues. Deletions cut 1 base from V and 8 bases from J, with 14 bases between. Germline CDR1 is SGHTA and CDR2 is FQGNSA. CDR3 loop: CASSLGVRPLEAFF. CDR3 nucleotide sequence: TGTGCCAGCAGCTTAGGTGTCAGACCGCTGGAAGCTTTCTTT. Drawing the rest from reference TRBV7-2 and TRBJ1-1, the complete variable domain is GAGVSQSPSNKVTEKGKDVELRCDPISGHTALYWYRQSLGQGLEFLIYFQGNSAPDKSGLPSDRFSAERTGGSVSTLTIQRTQQEDSAVYLCASSLGVRPLEAFFGQGTRLTVV.

This clonotype was detected many times. The chain is built from TRBV19 and TRBJ2-7; D is perhaps TRBD1 (6 bases). Germline V CDR1 and CDR2: LNHDA, SQIVND (reference sequence). The CDR3 contains 14 residues. V lost 5 bases and J lost 3, with 14 bases in between. The CDR3 nucleotides are TGTGCCAGTAGTCTCAGGACAGAGAACTACGAGCAGTACTTC. Its protein is CASSLRTENYEQYF.

This clonotype was detected many times. The chain has TRBV6-1 and TRBJ1-5; D might be TRBD1 (5 bases). V was shortened by 6 bases and J by 4 bases, with 19 bases between the two germline ends. This CDR3 is 16 amino acids long. Germline CDR1 reads MNHNS; CDR2 reads SASEGT. The CDR3 protein is CASRDLRTGGNQPQHF. The CDR3 DNA sequence: TGTGCCAGCAGGGACCTCAGGACGGGGGGGAATCAGCCCCAGCATTTT.

This clonotype was detected ten times or more. V gene TRBV10-3 combines with J gene TRBJ1-5; no firm D call. Trimming removed 0 bases from V and 0 bases from J, with 6 bases in between. The CDR3 loop spans 15 amino acids. CDR1 and CDR2 (germline): ENHRY, SYGVKD. The CDR3 DNA reads TGTGCCATCAGTGAGTCCGGAGTTAGCAATCAGCCCCAGCATTTT. This codes for CAISESGVSNQPQHF.

In this sample, this clonotype turned up many times. This chain connects TRBV18 to TRBJ2-7; possible D gene TRBD1, 5 bases. V dropped 2 bases and J dropped 3 bases, with 8 bases sitting between them. Germline-derived CDR1 and CDR2 are KGHSH and LQKENI. This CDR3 region has 13 residues. CDR3: CASSPEDIYEQYF. CDR3 DNA: TGTGCCAGCTCACCAGAGGACATCTACGAGCAGTACTTC. Full variable domain (remainder filled in from reference TRBV18 and TRBJ2-7): NAGVMQNPRHLVRRRGQEARLRCSPMKGHSHVYWYRQLPEEGLKFMVYLQKENIIDESGMPKERFSAEFPKEGPSILRIQQVVRGDSAAYFCASSPEDIYEQYFGPGTRLTVT.

The chain links TRBV14 to TRBJ1-1; D gene uncertain. Germline V gives CDR1 SGHDN, CDR2 FVKESK. V lost 6 bases to trimming and J lost 0 bases, with 8 bases between them. The CDR3 runs to 13 residues. The CDR3 DNA reads as TGTGCCAGCAGTCCAAATCTGAACACTGAAGCTTTCTTT. It translates to CASSPNLNTEAFF.

This clonotype has ten or more counts. The V and J genes are TRBV6-2 or TRBV6-3 and TRBJ2-1; TRBD1 might be the D (5 bases). This CDR3 has 14 amino acids. Germline CDR1 reads MNHEY; CDR2 reads SVGEGT. V shed 0 bases and J shed 8 bases, with 11 bases lying between them. CDR3 protein: CASSYSGVLDEQFF. The CDR3 nucleotides read TGTGCCAGCAGTTACTCAGGGGTGTTGGATGAGCAGTTCTTC.

This clonotype was seen repeatedly, ten times or more. The chain has TRBV29-1 and TRBJ2-5; 10 bases line up with TRBD2. With V trimmed by 5 bases and J by 2 bases, 20 bases remained unmatched. The CDR3 is 19 amino acids. CDR1 is SQVTM, CDR2 ANQGSEA, per germline. For the CDR3, the DNA is TGCAGCGTTTGGGGGCCTCTAGCGGGAGAAGGGAGCGGGCAAGAGACCCAGTACTTC. Amino acid sequence: CSVWGPLAGEGSGQETQYF.

Ten or more counts support this clonotype. This chain connects TRBV12-3 or TRBV12-4 to TRBJ2-7; no definite D call. The CDR3 has 16 residues. V dropped 6 bases and J dropped 2 bases, with 20 bases sitting between them. The CDR3 coding sequence is TGTGCCAGCAGCGCAACCTCCGGGCCCCCCCCCTACGAGCAGTACTTC. Its protein is CASSATSGPPPYEQYF.

This chain connects TRBV29-1 to TRBJ1-1; a weak D match, TRBD1 (6 bases). The germline V and J ends were trimmed by 7 bases and 6 bases, with 18 bases remaining between them. The CDR3 sequence is 13 residues long. Germline values: CDR1 SQVTM, CDR2 ANQGSEA. This CDR3 reads CSANVWGHAEAFF. CDR3 in DNA: TGCAGCGCCAATGTTTGGGGGCACGCTGAAGCTTTCTTT.

This clonotype was recorded many times. This rearrangement joins TRBV12-3 or TRBV12-4 to TRBJ1-1, with 11 bases that match TRBD1. The CDR3 contains 15 residues. The ends lost 5 bases at V and 1 base at J; junction bases unmatched: 3. DNA for the CDR3: TGTGCCAGCAGTCCAGGACAGGGGGCGAACACTGAAGCTTTCTTT. This encodes CASSPGQGANTEAFF.

This clonotype was seen ten or more times. V and J are TRBV5-1 and TRBJ2-1; 8 bases match TRBD2. Germline CDR1 reads SGHRS; CDR2 reads YFSETQ. This CDR3 region has 19 residues. V lost 0 bases and J lost 3; bases outside the gene matches: 14. The CDR3 reads CASSLGRGLALKHYNEQFF. Here the CDR3 DNA reads TGCGCCAGCAGCTTGGGTAGAGGACTAGCCCTCAAGCACTACAATGAGCAGTTCTTC.

The rearrangement joins TRBV30 to TRBJ2-1; D possibly corresponds to TRBD2 (5 bases). CDR3 size: 12 residues. Germline CDR1 is GTSNPN and CDR2 is SVGIG (reference sequence). Trimming stripped 2 bases from V and 9 bases from J, with 11 bases between. This CDR3 reads CAWSPPEVEQFF. CDR3 coding DNA: TGTGCCTGGAGTCCACCGGAGGTTGAGCAGTTCTTC.

At least ten counts were recorded for this clonotype. V gene TRBV12-3 or TRBV12-4 combines with J gene TRBJ2-3; no definite D call. The CDR3 runs to 12 residues. V was cut by 3 bases and J by 11 bases, with 12 bases left in between. CDR3 amino acids: CASSLSRSKQYF. The CDR3 DNA reads TGTGCCAGCAGTTTGAGTAGAAGCAAGCAGTATTTT.

CDR3 DNA: TGCGCCAGCAGCTTGGGGACACTCCAAGAGACCCAGTACTTC. Protein sequence: CASSLGTLQETQYF. V and J are TRBV5-1 and TRBJ2-5; TRBD1 is a possible D gene (5 bases). Trimming left V 0 bases short and J 1 base short, with 7 bases between. Germline V gene sequence: CDR1 SGHRS, CDR2 YFSETQ. The CDR3 runs to 14 residues.

This clonotype occurred a few times. The chain couples TRBV19 to TRBJ2-1; 8 nucleotides line up with TRBD1. CDR1 LNHDA and CDR2 SQIVND come from the germline V gene (reference sequence). The CDR3 is made up of 15 amino acids. V gave up 7 bases and J gave up 5 bases; unmatched junction bases: 10. CDR3 nucleotides: TGTGCCAGTAAACCCGCAGGGGGCGGGAACAATGAGCAGTTCTTC. Its translation is CASKPAGGGNNEQFF.

This clonotype was observed many times. The V call is TRBV4-2, the J call TRBJ2-6, with 7 bases aligning to TRBD1. Trimming took 1 base from V and 0 from J; bases not matched to a gene: 3. The germline V gene has CDR1 LGHNA and CDR2 YNFKEQ. The CDR3 is 17 residues long. CDR3 sequence: CASSQGGGGSGANVLTF. CDR3 coding DNA: TGTGCCAGCAGCCAAGGAGGGGGCGGCTCTGGGGCCAACGTCCTGACTTTC.

This clonotype showed up many times. The rearrangement joins TRBV12-3 or TRBV12-4 to TRBJ1-4; TRBD1 aligns across 7 bases. The CDR3 runs to 16 residues. The J segment lost 0 bases and the V segment lost 3 bases, leaving 4 bases of the junction unmatched. The CDR3 nucleotides are TGTGCCAGCAGTTTCACCGGGACAGCAACTAATGAAAAACTGTTTTTT. Residues: CASSFTGTATNEKLFF.

Ten or more counts support this clonotype. The genes are TRBV5-1 and TRBJ2-6, with TRBD1 identical over 9 bases. Germline values: CDR1 SGHRS, CDR2 YFSETQ. The CDR3 covers 20 residues. V shed 4 bases, J shed 0 bases, and the junction held 14 bases outside the gene matches. CDR3 nucleotide sequence: TGCGCCAGCAGCGATGGGACAGGGAGGACAGGATCCTCTGGGGCCAACGTCCTGACTTTC. It encodes CASSDGTGRTGSSGANVLTF. Full variable domain (missing parts from reference TRBV5-1 and TRBJ2-6): KAGVTQTPRYLIKTRGQQVTLSCSPISGHRSVSWYQQTPGQGLQFLFEYFSETQRNKGNFPGRFSGRQFSNSRSEMNVSTLELGDSALYLCASSDGTGRTGSSGANVLTFGAGSRLTVL.

This clonotype ranks as medium-sized. The rearrangement joins TRBV6-5 to TRBJ2-4; D unresolved. Trimming cost V 0 bases and J 2 bases, with 11 bases left between them. The CDR3 covers 16 residues. Germline V lookup: CDR1 MNHEY, CDR2 SVGAGI. CDR3 sequence: CASSYSRFRTKNIQYF. The CDR3 DNA is TGTGCCAGCAGTTACTCACGGTTTCGGACCAAAAACATTCAGTACTTC.

Many counts were recorded for this clonotype. The genes are TRBV5-5 and TRBJ1-5, with TRBD1 as a possible D gene (6 bases). CDR1 and CDR2 from the germline V gene are SGHKS and YYEKEE (reference sequence). The V gene lost 0 bases and the J gene lost 5 bases, with 9 bases spanning the gap. The CDR3 runs to 14 residues. CDR3 residues: CASSLEGGDQPQHF. The CDR3 DNA is TGTGCCAGCAGCTTGGAAGGGGGAGATCAGCCCCAGCATTTT.

This clonotype was recorded at least ten times. This chain links TRBV5-1 with TRBJ2-1; 9 bases map to TRBD2. V was clipped by 4 bases and J by 4 bases; unmatched bases: 6. The CDR3 contains 15 residues. CDR1 and CDR2 (germline): SGHRS, YFSETQ. CDR3 in DNA: TGCGCCAGCAGCCCGGGACTAGCAGATTACAATGAGCAGTTCTTC. It codes for CASSPGLADYNEQFF.

The rearrangement joins TRBV6-2 or TRBV6-3 to TRBJ2-7; D is possibly TRBD1 or TRBD2 (6 bases each). The CDR3 loop spans 14 amino acids. Germline CDR1 is MNHEY and CDR2 is SVGEGT. With 2 bases removed from V and 4 bases from J, the gap between germline ends came to 12 bases. The CDR3: CASSYVGGRYEQYF. The DNA of the CDR3 is TGTGCCAGCAGTTACGTCGGGGGCAGGTACGAGCAGTACTTC.

This clonotype came up a few times. The chain employs TRBV5-1 and TRBJ2-7; unclear D gene. Germline CDR1 reads SGHRS; CDR2 reads YFSETQ. Trimming took 4 bases from V and 5 from J, leaving 19 bases between them. The CDR3 totals 15 residues. The CDR3 is CASSPLQRVSHEQYF. The CDR3 region has the DNA TGCGCCAGCAGCCCGCTACAAAGGGTAAGCCACGAGCAGTACTTC.

Within the sample, this clonotype is medium-sized. V gene TRBV10-2 combines with J gene TRBJ1-2, with TRBD1 matching over 7 bases. Germline CDR1 is WSHSY and CDR2 is SAAADI. With 5 bases clipped from V and 7 bases from J, the junction kept 7 bases outside the gene matches. The CDR3 contains 13 residues. The CDR3 here is CASSITGESGYTF. CDR3 DNA sequence: TGCGCCAGCAGTATAACAGGGGAGAGTGGCTACACCTTC.

The chain employs TRBV6-2 or TRBV6-3 and TRBJ1-1; tentatively, D is TRBD1 (5 bases). This CDR3 spans 14 amino acids. V was cut by 0 bases and J by 5 bases, with 10 bases left in between. From germline, CDR1 is MNHEY and CDR2 SVGEGT. DNA for the CDR3: TGTGCCAGCAGTTACTCCGGGGGGAGTACTGAAGCTTTCTTT. It specifies CASSYSGGSTEAFF.

This rearrangement joins TRBV28 to TRBJ2-5; 11 positions match TRBD1. V was pared by 6 bases and J by 4 bases, with 13 bases of the junction left unmatched. The CDR3 spans 17 residues. Germline loops: CDR1 MDHEN, CDR2 SYDVKM. Written as DNA, the CDR3 is TGTGCCAGCAGCCCGGACAGGGGGCTGGGGGGTGGAGAGACCCAGTACTTC. This gives the protein CASSPDRGLGGGETQYF.

This clonotype has ten or more counts. The rearrangement links TRBV18 to TRBJ1-5; D may be TRBD1 (6 bases). Trimming cost V 3 bases and J 6 bases, with 15 bases left between them. The CDR3 sequence is 15 residues long. Germline V gives CDR1 KGHSH, CDR2 LQKENI. This CDR3 reads CASSPGKQGGQPQHF. The CDR3 coding sequence is TGTGCCAGCTCACCTGGTAAACAGGGAGGTCAGCCCCAGCATTTT.

This clonotype was seen many times. This rearrangement joins TRBV10-3 to TRBJ1-2; D not resolved. In germline, CDR1 is ENHRY, CDR2 SYGVKD. The CDR3 has 14 amino acids. Trimming pared 2 bases from V and 6 bases from J, leaving 13 bases between. CDR3 protein: CAISELWGGDGYTF. CDR3 DNA sequence: TGTGCCATCAGTGAGCTGTGGGGAGGTGATGGCTACACCTTC.

The sample holds many counts of this clonotype. The V and J genes are TRBV5-1 and TRBJ2-3, with D unclear. Trimming cost V 3 bases and J 3 bases, with 5 bases left between them. The CDR3 extends over 12 amino acids. CDR1 and CDR2 from the germline V gene are SGHRS and YFSETQ. The CDR3 loop reads CASSSGTDTQYF. In nucleotides, the CDR3 is TGCGCCAGCAGCTCTGGGACAGATACGCAGTATTTT.

This clonotype is deemed medium-sized. The chain joins TRBV20-1 to TRBJ1-6; 9 positions agree with TRBD1. Per germline, CDR1 DFQATT and CDR2 SNEGSKA (reference sequence). V shed 3 bases, J shed 7 bases, and the junction held 7 bases outside the gene matches. The CDR3 loop spans 15 amino acids. CDR3 DNA: TGCAGTGCTAGCGGACAGGGGTTTCCAAATTCACCCCTCCACTTT. It encodes CSASGQGFPNSPLHF.